Reported below is one TCR beta chain. Its antigen is undetermined. The sample belongs to a study of tumor and adjacent non-tumor tissue in lung cancer. Study information: Histology: 12 adenocarcinoma, a couple of squamous cell carcinoma, 1 small cell lung cancer. Some 4.1 million productive TCRbeta reads were obtained per sample on average. Study-level findings and limits: In normal lung, the top 100 clones were significantly more dominant than in tumor.

The template was RNA from unsorted bulk tissue. This non-tumor lung sample came from over 3 cm beyond the tumor edge. Donors were chemotherapy-naive, newly diagnosed lung cancer surgical patients in China, August–late 2014. The V gene's germline CDR1 is SGHDT and CDR2 YYEEEE. CDR3 length: 13 residues. Trimming left V 4 bases short and J 10 bases short, with 15 bases between. Three rounds of nested PCR, following a modified ARM-PCR protocol, produced the TCRbeta library. TCRdb re-called the multiplex PCR reads with MiXCR, one entry per CDR3 protein. The sample has more than 85,000 distinct CDR3 sequences; 65% are singletons.

The TCR comes from a young man with non-small cell lung cancer. The rearrangement joins TRBV5-6 to TRBJ2-1; unclear D gene. The sequenced sample consisted of distant non-tumor lung tissue. The CDR3 coding sequence is TGTGCCAGCAGCCTGGGGATCAGGAACGAGCAGTTCTTC. Its protein is CASSLGIRNEQFF.